The T cell receptor beta chain under discussion was sequenced for a study of blood T cells in healthy people across ages. Note on this clonotype: The antigen is not known.

A sample-barcoded 5' primer and a J-beta primer mix were used in a second PCR of roughly 7 to 11 cycles. TCRdb redid the calling of the 5' RACE reads with MiXCR, one entry per CDR3 protein. The data show approximately 1.5 million distinct CDR3 sequences, with about 35% seen just once and about 10% held by the top ten. Regarding the study as a whole: It was the long-lived donors that had more naive CD4+ cells and higher diversity than aged donors.

Germline V gives CDR1 ENHRY, CDR2 SYGVKD. Between the trimmed V and J ends, which lost 0 bases and 6 bases, there was a span of 12 bases. CDR3 size: 15 residues. The sequencing sample was made of blood. The receptor's source is a woman between 25 and 40 years old in good health. This chain uses TRBV10-3 with TRBJ2-1; D may be TRBD1 (6 bases). CDR3 protein: CAISESRGGPNEQFF. The CDR3 DNA follows: TGTGCCATCAGTGAGTCGCGTGGGGGCCCCAATGAGCAGTTCTTC.